This T cell receptor (beta chain) was captured by sequencing in a study of human T cells and chemical hapten exposure. The wider study: DPC at 2% was the sensitizing agent, placed on roughly 2 cm by roughly 2 cm of upper inner arm skin. Regarding the study as a whole: All donors were alopecia patients, so their immunity may differ from that of healthy people.

The CDR3 length is 12 residues. Looked up from germline, CDR1 is SQVTM and CDR2 is ANQGSEA. Trimming took 3 bases from V and 2 from J, leaving 7 bases between them. Time point denoted: patch test 3, about 24 weeks after DPC sensitization. Documented treatment: therapeutic diphenylcyclopropenone sensitization with weekly scalp DPC. The drawing of blood occurred before each patch test was applied. Alopecia patients, 18 to 70 years old and DPC-suitable, served as donors. TCRdb called the RACE reads again in MiXCR, with one record for every CDR3 protein. This sample has 25,000 to 35,000 distinct CDR3 sequences, with about 5.6% found just once. This clonotype was found many times. No antigen is known for it.

The J gene is TRBJ1-1, the V gene TRBV29-1; D is unclear. The origin of this receptor is a man younger than 40 with alopecia areata. Some clones in this sample may be carry-over from other donors' samples. This specimen consisted of whole blood, obtained in connection with sensitization to the hapten diphenylcyclopropenone (DPC). The CDR3 loop is CSVDRGNTEAFF. The DNA for the CDR3 is TGCAGCGTTGATCGGGGTAACACTGAAGCTTTCTTT.